This T cell receptor (beta chain) was sequenced during a study of T cell responses to AZD1222 COVID-19 vaccine. Findings and caveats of the study: Nearly half of spike-specific TCRs reportedly target unmutated variant regions. Females made up more of the donors, who were largely white British, and clonal diversity may have come out too low. Receipt of two AZD1222 doses was followed by a rise in Spike-specific TCR breadth and depth. At baseline, seropositivity was found in only a handful of AZD1222 recipients.

Concerning this clone itself: Its antigen is currently unknown.

The table came from immunoSEQ multiplex PCR; TCRdb's copy has only in-frame clones and leaves some out. This sample has about 69,000 clones; around four fifths occur once, and the top ten carry around 25%. This CDR3 region has 13 residues. Between the trimmed V and J ends, which lost 1 base and 5 bases, there was a span of 6 bases. Per the germline V gene, CDR1 is LGHNT and CDR2 is FRNRAP. This sequence originates from an adult who received the AZD1222 COVID-19 vaccine. The chain employs TRBV12-5 and TRBJ1-5; D gene ambiguous. This specimen was peripheral blood, taken 28 days after the second AZD1222 dose. As DNA, the CDR3 is TGTGCTAGTGGTTTGGAGGATTATCAGCCCCAGCATTTT. This encodes CASGLEDYQPQHF.